The 2 T cell receptor beta chains reported below all come from one sample, sequenced in a study of T cell responses to AZD1222 COVID-19 vaccine. Repertoires were generated with immunoSEQ multiplex PCR, while TCRdb's copy carries only in-frame clones and drops some. The table shows tens of thousands of clones, with around 86% occurring only once. The sequenced sample was peripheral blood, obtained on day 0 of AZD1222 vaccination. Source of these receptors: an adult in good health.

The V call is TRBV2, the J call TRBJ1-2, with D unresolved. The ends were cut back, 8 bases at V and 6 bases at J, with 16 bases in the middle. CDR3 length equals 13 residues. Germline CDR1 reads SNHLY; CDR2 reads FYNNEI. The CDR3 DNA sequence: TGTGCCAGCCGCGGCGGGGAGGTCAATGGCTACACCTTC. This sequence encodes CASRGGEVNGYTF.

The CDR3 nucleotides read TGCGCCAGCAGCTTGGACAGCTATTACAATGAGCAGTTCTTC. As protein: CASSLDSYYNEQFF. The J gene is TRBJ2-1, the V gene TRBV5-1, with D hard to call. The V end lost 0 bases, the J end lost 4 bases, and 8 bases lay between the germline ends. The germline gives CDR1 SGHRS, CDR2 YFSETQ. There are 14 residues in the CDR3.